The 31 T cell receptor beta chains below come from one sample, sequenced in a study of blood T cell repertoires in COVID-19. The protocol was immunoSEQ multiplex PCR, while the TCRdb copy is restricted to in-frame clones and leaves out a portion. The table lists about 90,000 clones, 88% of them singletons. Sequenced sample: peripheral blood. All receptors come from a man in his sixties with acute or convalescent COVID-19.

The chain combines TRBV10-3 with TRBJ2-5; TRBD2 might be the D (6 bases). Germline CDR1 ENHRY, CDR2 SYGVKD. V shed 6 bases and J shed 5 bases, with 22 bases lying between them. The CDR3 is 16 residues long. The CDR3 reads CAISPYRDSLGETQYF. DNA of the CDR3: TGTGCCATCAGCCCCTACCGGGACTCTTTAGGGGAGACCCAGTACTTC.

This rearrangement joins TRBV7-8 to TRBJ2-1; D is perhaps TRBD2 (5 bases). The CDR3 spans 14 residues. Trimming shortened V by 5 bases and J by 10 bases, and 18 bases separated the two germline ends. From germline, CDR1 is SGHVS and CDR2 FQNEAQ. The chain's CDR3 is CASSGSGIRGEQFF. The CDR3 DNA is TGTGCCAGCAGCGGGAGCGGTATTCGTGGGGAGCAGTTCTTC.

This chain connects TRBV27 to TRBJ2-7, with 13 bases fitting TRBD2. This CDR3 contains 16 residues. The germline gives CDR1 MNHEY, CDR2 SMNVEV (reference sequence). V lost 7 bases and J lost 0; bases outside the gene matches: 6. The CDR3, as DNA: TGTGCCAGCAAACTAGCGGGAGGGTGGGGCTCCTACGAGCAGTACTTC. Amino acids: CASKLAGGWGSYEQYF.

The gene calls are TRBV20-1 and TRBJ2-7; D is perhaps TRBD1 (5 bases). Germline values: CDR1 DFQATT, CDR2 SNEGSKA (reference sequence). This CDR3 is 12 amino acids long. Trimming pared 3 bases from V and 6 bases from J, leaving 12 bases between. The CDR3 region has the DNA TGCAGTGCTAGTCCGACAGTTGGCGAGCAGTACTTC. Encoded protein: CSASPTVGEQYF.

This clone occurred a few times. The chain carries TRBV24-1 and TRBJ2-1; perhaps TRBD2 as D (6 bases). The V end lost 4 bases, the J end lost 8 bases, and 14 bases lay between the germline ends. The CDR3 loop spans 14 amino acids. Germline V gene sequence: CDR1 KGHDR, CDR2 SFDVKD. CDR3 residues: CATSDRTGSYEQFF. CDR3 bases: TGTGCCACCAGTGACCGAACCGGGAGCTATGAGCAGTTCTTC.

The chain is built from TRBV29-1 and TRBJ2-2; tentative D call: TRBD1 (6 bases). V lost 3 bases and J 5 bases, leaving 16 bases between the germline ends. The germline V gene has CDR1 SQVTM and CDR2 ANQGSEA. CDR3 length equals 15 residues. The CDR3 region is CSVEWASGVTGELFF. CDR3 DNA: TGCAGCGTTGAGTGGGCCTCAGGGGTTACCGGGGAGCTGTTTTTT.

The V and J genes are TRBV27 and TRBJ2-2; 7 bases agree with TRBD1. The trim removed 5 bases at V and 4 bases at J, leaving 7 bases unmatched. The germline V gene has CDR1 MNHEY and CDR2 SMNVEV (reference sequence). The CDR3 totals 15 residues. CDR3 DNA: TGTGCCAGCAGTCGACCGGGACAGACCACCGGGGAGCTGTTTTTT. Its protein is CASSRPGQTTGELFF.

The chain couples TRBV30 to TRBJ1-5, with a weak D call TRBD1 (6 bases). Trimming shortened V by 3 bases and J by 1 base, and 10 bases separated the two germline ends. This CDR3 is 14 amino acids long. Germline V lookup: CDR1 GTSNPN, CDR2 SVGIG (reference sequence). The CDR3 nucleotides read TGTGCCTGGAGCGCCGGACAGAGCAATCAGCCCCAGCATTTT. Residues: CAWSAGQSNQPQHF. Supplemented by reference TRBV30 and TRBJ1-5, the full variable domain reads SQTIHQWPATLVQPVGSPLSLECTVEGTSNPNLYWYRQAAGRGLQLLFYSVGIGQISSEVPQNLSASRPQDRQFILSSKKLLLSDSGFYLCAWSAGQSNQPQHFGDGTRLSIL.

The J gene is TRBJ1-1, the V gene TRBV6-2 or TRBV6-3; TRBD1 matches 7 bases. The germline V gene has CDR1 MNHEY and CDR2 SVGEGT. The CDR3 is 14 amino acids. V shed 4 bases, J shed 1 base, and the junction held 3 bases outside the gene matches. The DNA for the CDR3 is TGTGCCAGCAGTTCGCAGGGGGGGAACACTGAAGCTTTCTTT. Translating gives CASSSQGGNTEAFF.

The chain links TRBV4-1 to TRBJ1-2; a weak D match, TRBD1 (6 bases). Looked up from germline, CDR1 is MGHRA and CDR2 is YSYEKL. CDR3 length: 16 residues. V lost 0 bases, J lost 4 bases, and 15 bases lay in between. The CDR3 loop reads CASSQDAWGLGYGYTF. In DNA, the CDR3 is TGCGCCAGCAGCCAAGATGCGTGGGGGCTCGGCTATGGCTACACCTTC.

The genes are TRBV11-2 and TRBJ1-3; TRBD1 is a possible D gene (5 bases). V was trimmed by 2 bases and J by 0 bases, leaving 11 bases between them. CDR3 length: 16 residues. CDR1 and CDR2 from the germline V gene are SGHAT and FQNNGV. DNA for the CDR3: TGTGCCAGCAGCTTAAGACAGATAAGCTCTGGAAACACCATATATTTT. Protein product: CASSLRQISSGNTIYF.

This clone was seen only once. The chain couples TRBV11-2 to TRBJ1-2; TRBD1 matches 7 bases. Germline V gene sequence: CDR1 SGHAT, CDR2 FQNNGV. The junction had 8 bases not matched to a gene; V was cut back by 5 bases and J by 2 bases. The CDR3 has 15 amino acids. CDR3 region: CASSDRDRLNYGYTF. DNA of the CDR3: TGTGCCAGCAGCGATAGGGACAGATTAAACTATGGCTACACCTTC.

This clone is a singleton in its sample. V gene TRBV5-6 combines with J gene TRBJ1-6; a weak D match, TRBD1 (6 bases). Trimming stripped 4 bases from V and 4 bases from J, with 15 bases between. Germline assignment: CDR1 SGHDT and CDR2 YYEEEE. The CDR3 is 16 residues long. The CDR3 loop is CASSPVGTPYNSPLHF. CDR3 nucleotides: TGTGCCAGCAGCCCAGTAGGGACACCTTATAATTCACCCCTCCACTTT. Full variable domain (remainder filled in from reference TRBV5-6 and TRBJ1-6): DAGVTQSPTHLIKTRGQQVTLRCSPKSGHDTVSWYQQALGQGPQFIFQYYEEEERQRGNFPDRFSGHQFPNYSSELNVNALLLGDSALYLCASSPVGTPYNSPLHFGNGTRLTVT.

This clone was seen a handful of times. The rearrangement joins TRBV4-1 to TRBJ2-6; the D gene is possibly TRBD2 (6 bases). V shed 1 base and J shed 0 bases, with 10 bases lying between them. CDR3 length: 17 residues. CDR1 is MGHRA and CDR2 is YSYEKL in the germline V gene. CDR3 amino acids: CASSQGLGGSGANVLTF. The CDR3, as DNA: TGCGCCAGCAGCCAAGGACTAGGAGGCTCTGGGGCCAACGTCCTGACTTTC.

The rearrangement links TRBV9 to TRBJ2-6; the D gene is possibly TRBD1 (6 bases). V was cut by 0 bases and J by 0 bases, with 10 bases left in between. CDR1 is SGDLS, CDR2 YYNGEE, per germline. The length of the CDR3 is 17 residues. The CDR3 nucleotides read TGTGCCAGCAGCGTAGAGGGGGTCAACTCTGGGGCCAACGTCCTGACTTTC. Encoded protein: CASSVEGVNSGANVLTF.

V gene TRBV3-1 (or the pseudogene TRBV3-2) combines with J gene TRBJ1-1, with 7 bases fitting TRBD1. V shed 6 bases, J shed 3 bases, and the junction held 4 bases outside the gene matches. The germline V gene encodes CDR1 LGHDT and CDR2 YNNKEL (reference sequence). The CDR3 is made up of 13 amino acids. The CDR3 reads CASRQGGYTEAFF. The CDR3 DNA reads TGTGCCAGCAGGCAGGGGGGATACACTGAAGCTTTCTTT.

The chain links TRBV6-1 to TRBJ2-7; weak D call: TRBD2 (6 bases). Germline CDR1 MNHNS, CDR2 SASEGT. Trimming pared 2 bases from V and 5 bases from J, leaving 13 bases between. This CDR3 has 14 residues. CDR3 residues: CASSERWGGNEQYF. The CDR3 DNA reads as TGTGCCAGCAGTGAACGGTGGGGAGGCAACGAGCAGTACTTC.

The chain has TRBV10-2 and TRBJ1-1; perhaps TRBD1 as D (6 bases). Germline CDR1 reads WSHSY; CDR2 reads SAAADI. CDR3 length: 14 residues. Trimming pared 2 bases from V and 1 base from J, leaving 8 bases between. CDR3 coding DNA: TGCGCCAGCAGTGAGACAGGGCAGAACACTGAAGCTTTCTTT. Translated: CASSETGQNTEAFF.

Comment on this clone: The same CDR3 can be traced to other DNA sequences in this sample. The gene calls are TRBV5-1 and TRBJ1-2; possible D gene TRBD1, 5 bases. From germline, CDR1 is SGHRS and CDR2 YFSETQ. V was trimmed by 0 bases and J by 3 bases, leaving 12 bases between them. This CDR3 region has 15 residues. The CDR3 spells CASSLGQGVDYGYTF. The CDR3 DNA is TGCGCCAGCAGCTTGGGACAAGGGGTGGACTATGGCTACACCTTC.

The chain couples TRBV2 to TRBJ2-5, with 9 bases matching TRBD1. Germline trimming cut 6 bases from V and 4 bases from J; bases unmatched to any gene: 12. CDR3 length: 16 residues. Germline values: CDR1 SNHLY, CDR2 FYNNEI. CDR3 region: CASRGLGTGSSETQYF. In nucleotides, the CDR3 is TGTGCCAGCAGGGGATTAGGGACAGGGTCGTCAGAGACCCAGTACTTC. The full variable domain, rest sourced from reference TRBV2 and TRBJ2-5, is EPEVTQTPSHQVTQMGQEVILRCVPISNHLYFYWYRQILGQKVEFLVSFYNNEISEKSEIFDDQFSVERPDGSNFTLKIRSTKLEDSAMYFCASRGLGTGSSETQYFGPGTRLLVL.

In DNA form, the CDR3 reads TGTGCCAGCAGCTTAAATGGTGGAGTTAACACTGAAGCTTTCTTT. Translating gives CASSLNGGVNTEAFF. V and J are TRBV7-3 and TRBJ1-1; D uncertain. Germline CDR1 and CDR2: SGHTA and FQGTGA. This CDR3 has 15 residues. Trimming cost V 1 base and J 2 bases, with 11 bases left between them.

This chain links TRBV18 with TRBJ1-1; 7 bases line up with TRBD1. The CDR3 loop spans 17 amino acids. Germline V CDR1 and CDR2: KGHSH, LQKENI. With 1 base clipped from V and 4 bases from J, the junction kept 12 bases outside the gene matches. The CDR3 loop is CASSPRLMQGVITEAFF. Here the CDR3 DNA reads TGTGCCAGCTCACCACGATTAATGCAGGGGGTAATCACTGAAGCTTTCTTT. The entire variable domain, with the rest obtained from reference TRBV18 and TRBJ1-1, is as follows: NAGVMQNPRHLVRRRGQEARLRCSPMKGHSHVYWYRQLPEEGLKFMVYLQKENIIDESGMPKERFSAEFPKEGPSILRIQQVVRGDSAAYFCASSPRLMQGVITEAFFGQGTRLTVV.

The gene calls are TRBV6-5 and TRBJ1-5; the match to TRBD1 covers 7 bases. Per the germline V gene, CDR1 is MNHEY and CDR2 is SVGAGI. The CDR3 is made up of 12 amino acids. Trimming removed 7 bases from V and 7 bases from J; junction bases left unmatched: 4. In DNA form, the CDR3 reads TGTGCCAGCAAGACAGGGTTGCAGCCCCAGCATTTT. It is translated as CASKTGLQPQHF.

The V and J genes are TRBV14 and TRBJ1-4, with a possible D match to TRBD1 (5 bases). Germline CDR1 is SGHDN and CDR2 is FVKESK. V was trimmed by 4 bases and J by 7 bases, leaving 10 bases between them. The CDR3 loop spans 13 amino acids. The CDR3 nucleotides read TGTGCCAGCAGCCCGGGACTCGTTGAAAAACTGTTTTTT. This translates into CASSPGLVEKLFF.

CDR3 DNA sequence: TGCAGCGTATCCGGGGGGCTTAATCAGCCCCAGCATTTT. Residues: CSVSGGLNQPQHF. The V gene is TRBV29-1, the J gene TRBJ1-5; D may be TRBD1 (6 bases). Germline V gene data show CDR1 as SQVTM and CDR2 as ANQGSEA. This CDR3 has 13 residues. V lost 6 bases and J 4 bases, leaving 13 bases between the germline ends.

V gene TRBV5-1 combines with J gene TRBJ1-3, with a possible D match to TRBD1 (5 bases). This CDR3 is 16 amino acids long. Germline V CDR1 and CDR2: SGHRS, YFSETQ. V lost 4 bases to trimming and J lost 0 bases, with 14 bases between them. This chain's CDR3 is CASSREMTVSGNTIYF. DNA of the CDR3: TGCGCCAGCAGCCGGGAGATGACAGTCTCTGGAAACACCATATATTTT. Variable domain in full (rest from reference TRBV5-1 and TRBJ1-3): KAGVTQTPRYLIKTRGQQVTLSCSPISGHRSVSWYQQTPGQGLQFLFEYFSETQRNKGNFPGRFSGRQFSNSRSEMNVSTLELGDSALYLCASSREMTVSGNTIYFGEGSWLTVV.

CDR3 coding DNA: TGTGCCAGCAGCTTAGTTCTAGCGGGGGGGGTTAGTGAGACCCAGTACTTC. Protein sequence: CASSLVLAGGVSETQYF. The J gene is TRBJ2-5, the V gene TRBV11-2, with 12 bases lining up with TRBD2. CDR3 length: 17 residues. The V gene end was trimmed by 1 base and the J gene end by 5 bases; junction bases not matched to a gene: 8. Per the germline V gene, CDR1 is SGHAT and CDR2 is FQNNGV.

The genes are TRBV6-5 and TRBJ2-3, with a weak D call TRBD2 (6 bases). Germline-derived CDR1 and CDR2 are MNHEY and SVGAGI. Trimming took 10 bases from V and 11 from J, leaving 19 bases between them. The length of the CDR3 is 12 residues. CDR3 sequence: CATNPWREGQYF. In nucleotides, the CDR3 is TGTGCCACCAACCCGTGGAGGGAAGGGCAGTATTTT.

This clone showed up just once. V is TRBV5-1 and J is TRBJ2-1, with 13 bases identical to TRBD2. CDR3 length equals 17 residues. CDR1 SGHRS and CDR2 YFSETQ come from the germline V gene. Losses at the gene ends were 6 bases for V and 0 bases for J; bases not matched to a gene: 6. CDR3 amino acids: CASKGTSGISSYNEQFF. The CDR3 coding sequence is TGCGCCAGCAAGGGGACTAGCGGGATAAGCTCCTACAATGAGCAGTTCTTC.

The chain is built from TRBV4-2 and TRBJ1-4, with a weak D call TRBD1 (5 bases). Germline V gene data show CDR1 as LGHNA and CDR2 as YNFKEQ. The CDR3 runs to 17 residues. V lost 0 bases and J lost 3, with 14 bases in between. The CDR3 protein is CASSQEIIPGSNEKLFF. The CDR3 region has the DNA TGTGCCAGCAGCCAAGAAATTATCCCAGGGTCTAATGAAAAACTGTTTTTT.

CDR3 protein: CASSWTSGRIYNEQFF. CDR3 bases: TGTGCCAGCAGCTGGACTAGCGGGAGGATTTACAATGAGCAGTTCTTC. The rearrangement uses TRBV7-3 and TRBJ2-1; 14 nucleotides line up with TRBD2. Germline V gene sequence: CDR1 SGHTA, CDR2 FQGTGA. The length of the CDR3 is 16 residues. Unmatched junction bases numbered 3, after V lost 4 bases and J lost 4 bases.